This TCR beta chain was captured in a study of T cells expressing NK-cell markers. Study at large: One of eight sequenced donors was HCMV-seronegative; the other seven were seropositive.

This CDR3 is 13 amino acids long. Germline loops: CDR1 LGHNT, CDR2 FRNRAP. What made the TCR beta cDNA was 5'RACE template switching with UMIs. With the 5' RACE reads reprocessed, TCRdb shows one record per CDR3 protein and no DNA. The repertoire table contains about 460,000 distinct CDR3 sequences. The study, taken as a whole, reports: Dominant NKG2C+ clonotypes made up roughly 1.0-8% of CD8+ T cells in 5 or 6 donors.

For this clonotype: Its antigen is unidentified.

This receptor was taken from a woman aged 45-59 years in good health. The specimen was blood T cells: a sorted CD56 or NKG2C T cell subset, CD4+ or CD8+ T cells, or bulk PBMC T cells (not recorded which). This sequence joins TRBV12-5 and TRBJ1-5; there is no DNA to check the TCRdb D call of TRBD1. CDR3 residues: CASDSGGLGPQHF.